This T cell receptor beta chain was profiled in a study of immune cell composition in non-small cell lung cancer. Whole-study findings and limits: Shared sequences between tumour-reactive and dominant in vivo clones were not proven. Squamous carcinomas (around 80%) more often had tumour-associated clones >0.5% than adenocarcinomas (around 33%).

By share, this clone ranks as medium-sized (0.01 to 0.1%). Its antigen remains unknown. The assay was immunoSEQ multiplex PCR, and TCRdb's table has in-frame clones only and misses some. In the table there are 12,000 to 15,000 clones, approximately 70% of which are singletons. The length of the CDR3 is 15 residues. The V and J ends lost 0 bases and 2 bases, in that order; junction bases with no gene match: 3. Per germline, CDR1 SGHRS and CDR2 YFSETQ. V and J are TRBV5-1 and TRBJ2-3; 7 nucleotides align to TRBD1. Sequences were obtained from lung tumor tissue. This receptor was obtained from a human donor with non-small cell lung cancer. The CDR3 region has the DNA TGCGCCAGCAGCTTGGAACAGGGGAACACAGATACGCAGTATTTT. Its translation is CASSLEQGNTDTQYF.